This TCR beta chain came from a study of OX40 agonist ivuxolimab in advanced cancers. The V gene's germline CDR1 is MDHEN and CDR2 SYDVKM. There are 15 residues in the CDR3. V lost 6 bases, J lost 0 bases, and 7 bases stayed unmatched. Assay used: immunoSEQ multiplex PCR; TCRdb lists only in-frame clones, some missing. The sample includes about 91,000 clones, roughly 80% of them seen just once. The specimen comprised CD4+ or CD8+ T cells sorted from blood, sampled in a trial of the OX40 agonist ivuxolimab. The source of this sequence is an adult with an advanced solid tumor such as melanoma, head and neck, liver or kidney cancer. This chain links TRBV28 with TRBJ1-2; TRBD1 matches at 7 bases. The CDR3 here is CASRNAGTANYGYTF. CDR3 nucleotides: TGTGCCAGCAGAAACGCCGGGACAGCTAACTATGGCTACACCTTC.